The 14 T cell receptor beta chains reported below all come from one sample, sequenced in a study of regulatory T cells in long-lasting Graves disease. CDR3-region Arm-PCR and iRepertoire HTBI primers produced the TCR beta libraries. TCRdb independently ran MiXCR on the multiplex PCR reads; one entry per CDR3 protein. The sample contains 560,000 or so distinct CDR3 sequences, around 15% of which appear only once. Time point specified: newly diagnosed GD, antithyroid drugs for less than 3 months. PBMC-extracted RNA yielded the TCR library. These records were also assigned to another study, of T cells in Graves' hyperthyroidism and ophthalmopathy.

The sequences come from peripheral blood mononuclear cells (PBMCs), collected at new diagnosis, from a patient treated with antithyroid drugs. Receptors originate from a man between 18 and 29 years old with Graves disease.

This CDR3 is CSARDPWRGGETQYF. CDR3 bases: TGCAGTGCTAGAGATCCTTGGCGGGGGGGAGAGACCCAGTACTTC. The chain joins TRBV20-1 to TRBJ2-5; TRBD2 matches at 9 bases. There are 15 residues in the CDR3. Germline CDR1 reads DFQATT; CDR2 reads SNEGSKA (reference sequence). Germline trimming cut 0 bases from V and 4 bases from J; bases unmatched to any gene: 6.

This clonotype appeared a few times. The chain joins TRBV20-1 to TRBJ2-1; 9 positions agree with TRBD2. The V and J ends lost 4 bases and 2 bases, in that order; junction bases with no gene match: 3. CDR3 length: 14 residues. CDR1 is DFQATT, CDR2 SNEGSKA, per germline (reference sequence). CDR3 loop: CSAKASGAYNEQFF. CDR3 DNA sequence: TGCAGTGCTAAAGCTAGCGGGGCCTACAATGAGCAGTTCTTC.

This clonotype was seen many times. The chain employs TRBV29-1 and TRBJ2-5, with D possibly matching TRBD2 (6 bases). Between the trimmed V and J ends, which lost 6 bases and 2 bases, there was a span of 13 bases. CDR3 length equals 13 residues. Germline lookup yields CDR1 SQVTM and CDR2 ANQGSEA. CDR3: CSVTGTPQETQYF. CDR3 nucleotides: TGCAGCGTCACTGGGACTCCACAAGAGACCCAGTACTTC.

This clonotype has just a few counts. CDR3 bases: TGTGCCAGCAGTCCCTTTCCGACATGGGACTATGGCTACACCTTC. Translated: CASSPFPTWDYGYTF. This chain joins TRBV6-4 and TRBJ1-2; D gene unclear. Per germline, CDR1 MRHNA and CDR2 SNTAGT. With 5 bases removed from V and 3 bases from J, the gap between germline ends came to 16 bases. The CDR3 contains 15 residues.

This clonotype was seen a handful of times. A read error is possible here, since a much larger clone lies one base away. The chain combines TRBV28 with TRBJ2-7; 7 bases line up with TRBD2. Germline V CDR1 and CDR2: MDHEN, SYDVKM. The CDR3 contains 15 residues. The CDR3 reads CASSLSGGSLSEQHF. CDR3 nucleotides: TGTGCCAGCAGTTTATCTGGCGGGAGCCTTTCGGAGCAGCACTTC. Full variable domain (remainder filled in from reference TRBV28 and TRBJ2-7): DVKVTQSSRYLVKRTGEKVFLECVQDMDHENMFWYRQDPGLGLRLIYFSYDVKMKEKGDIPEGYSVSREKKERFSLILESASTNQTSMYLCASSLSGGSLSEQHFGPGTRLTVT.

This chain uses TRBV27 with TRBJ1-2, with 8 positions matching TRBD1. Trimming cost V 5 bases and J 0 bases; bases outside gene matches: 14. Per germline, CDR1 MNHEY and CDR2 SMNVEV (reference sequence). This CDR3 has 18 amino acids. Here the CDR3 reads CASSNLSTGVTSNYGYTF. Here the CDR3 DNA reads TGTGCCAGCAGTAACCTATCGACAGGGGTGACCTCTAACTATGGCTACACCTTC.

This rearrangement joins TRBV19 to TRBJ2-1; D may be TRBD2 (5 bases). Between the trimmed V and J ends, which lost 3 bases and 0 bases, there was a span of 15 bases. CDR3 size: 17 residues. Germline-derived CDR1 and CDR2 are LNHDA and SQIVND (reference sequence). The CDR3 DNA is TGTGCCAGTAGTATTACAGCTACGGGGAGCTCCTACAATGAGCAGTTCTTC. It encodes CASSITATGSSYNEQFF. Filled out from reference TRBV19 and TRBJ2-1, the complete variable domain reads DGGITQSPKYLFRKEGQNVTLSCEQNLNHDAMYWYRQDPGQGLRLIYYSQIVNDFQKGDIAEGYSVSREKKESFPLTVTSAQKNPTAFYLCASSITATGSSYNEQFFGPGTRLTVL.

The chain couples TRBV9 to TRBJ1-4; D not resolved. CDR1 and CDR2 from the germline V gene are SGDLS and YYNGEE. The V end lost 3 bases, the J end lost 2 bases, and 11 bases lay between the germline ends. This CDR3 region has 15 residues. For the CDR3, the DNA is TGTGCCAGCAGCGCTTCGGCGGGTACTAATGAAAAACTGTTTTTT. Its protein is CASSASAGTNEKLFF.

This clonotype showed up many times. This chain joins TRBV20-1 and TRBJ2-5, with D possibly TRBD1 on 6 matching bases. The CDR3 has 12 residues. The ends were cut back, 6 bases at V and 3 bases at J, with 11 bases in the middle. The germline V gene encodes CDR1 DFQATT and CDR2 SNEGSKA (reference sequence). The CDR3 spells CSASSGEETQYF. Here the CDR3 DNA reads TGCAGTGCGTCCTCAGGGGAAGAGACCCAGTACTTC.

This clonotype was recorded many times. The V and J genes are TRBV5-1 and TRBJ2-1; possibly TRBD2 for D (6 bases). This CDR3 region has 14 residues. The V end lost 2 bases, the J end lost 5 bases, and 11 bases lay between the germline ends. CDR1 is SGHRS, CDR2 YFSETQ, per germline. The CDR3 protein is CASSFVSGNNEQFF. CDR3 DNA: TGCGCCAGCAGCTTTGTTAGCGGAAACAATGAGCAGTTCTTC.

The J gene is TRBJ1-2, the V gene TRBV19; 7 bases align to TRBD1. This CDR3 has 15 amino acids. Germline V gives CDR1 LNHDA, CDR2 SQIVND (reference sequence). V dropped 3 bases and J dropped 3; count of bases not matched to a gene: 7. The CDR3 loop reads CASSMARQGDYGYTF. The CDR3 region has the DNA TGTGCCAGTAGTATGGCGAGACAGGGAGACTATGGCTACACCTTC.

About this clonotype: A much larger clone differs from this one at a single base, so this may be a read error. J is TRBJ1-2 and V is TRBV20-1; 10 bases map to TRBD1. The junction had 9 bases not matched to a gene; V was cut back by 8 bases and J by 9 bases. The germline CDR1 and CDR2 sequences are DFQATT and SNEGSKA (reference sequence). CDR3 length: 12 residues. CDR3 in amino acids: CSSRDRGYSYTF. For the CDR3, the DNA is TGCAGTTCCCGGGACAGGGGTTATAGCTACACCTTC.

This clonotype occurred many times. CDR3 nucleotides: TGTGCCAGCAGATCGACAGGGCAATACAATCAGCCCCAGCATTTT. Amino acids: CASRSTGQYNQPQHF. The J gene is TRBJ1-5, the V gene TRBV28, with 7 nucleotides matching TRBD1. CDR3 length: 15 residues. The germline CDR1 and CDR2 sequences are MDHEN and SYDVKM. The V gene end was trimmed by 6 bases and the J gene end by 3 bases; junction bases not matched to a gene: 8.

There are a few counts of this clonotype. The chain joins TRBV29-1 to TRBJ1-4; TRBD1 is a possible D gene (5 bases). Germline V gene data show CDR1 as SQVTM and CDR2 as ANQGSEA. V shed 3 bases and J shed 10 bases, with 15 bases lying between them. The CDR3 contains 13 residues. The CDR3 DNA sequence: TGCAGCGTTGATGGGCCAGGTGGGGGAAAACTGTTTTTT. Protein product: CSVDGPGGGKLFF.